This passage covers 2 T cell receptor beta chains from one sample sequenced in a study of cytomegalovirus exposure and HLA in healthy donors. Repertoires were generated with immunoSEQ multiplex PCR, while TCRdb's copy carries only in-frame clones and drops some. The table includes about 110,000 clones, 88% detected once. Sequenced: PBMCs. The source of these receptors is a woman aged 18-35 years in good health and CMV-seronegative.

The rearrangement uses TRBV4-3 and TRBJ2-4; perhaps TRBD2 as D (6 bases). The CDR3 spans 17 residues. Trimming removed 0 bases from V and 0 bases from J, with 12 bases in between. Germline lookup yields CDR1 LGHNA and CDR2 YSLEER. CDR3 bases: TGCGCCAGCAGCCAAGATTACGCGGGGAGAGCCAAAAACATTCAGTACTTC. As protein: CASSQDYAGRAKNIQYF.

The rearrangement uses TRBV9 and TRBJ2-3; the match to TRBD2 covers 11 bases. The CDR3 runs to 17 residues. Looked up from germline, CDR1 is SGDLS and CDR2 is YYNGEE. Trimming cost V 0 bases and J 3 bases; bases outside gene matches: 6. This CDR3 is CASSVEVAGGRTDTQYF. In DNA, the CDR3 is TGTGCCAGCAGCGTAGAGGTAGCGGGGGGGCGGACAGATACGCAGTATTTT.